The text below deals with one T cell receptor (beta chain). The sample belongs to a study of blood T cell repertoires in COVID-19. The junction had 9 bases not matched to a gene; V was cut back by 5 bases and J by 10 bases. The CDR3 is 15 residues long. The V gene's germline CDR1 is WSHSY and CDR2 SAAADI. The assay was immunoSEQ multiplex PCR, and TCRdb's table has in-frame clones only and misses some. The repertoire holds 200,000 to 250,000 clones, with nearly 90% as singletons. What was sequenced was peripheral blood. This sequence joins TRBV10-2 and TRBJ2-3, with 13 nucleotides matching TRBD2. The receptor's source is a woman younger than 30 who had recovered from COVID-19. The CDR3 protein is CASSPGLAGANAQYF. The CDR3 bases are TGCGCCAGCAGTCCCGGACTAGCGGGAGCTAATGCGCAGTATTTT.